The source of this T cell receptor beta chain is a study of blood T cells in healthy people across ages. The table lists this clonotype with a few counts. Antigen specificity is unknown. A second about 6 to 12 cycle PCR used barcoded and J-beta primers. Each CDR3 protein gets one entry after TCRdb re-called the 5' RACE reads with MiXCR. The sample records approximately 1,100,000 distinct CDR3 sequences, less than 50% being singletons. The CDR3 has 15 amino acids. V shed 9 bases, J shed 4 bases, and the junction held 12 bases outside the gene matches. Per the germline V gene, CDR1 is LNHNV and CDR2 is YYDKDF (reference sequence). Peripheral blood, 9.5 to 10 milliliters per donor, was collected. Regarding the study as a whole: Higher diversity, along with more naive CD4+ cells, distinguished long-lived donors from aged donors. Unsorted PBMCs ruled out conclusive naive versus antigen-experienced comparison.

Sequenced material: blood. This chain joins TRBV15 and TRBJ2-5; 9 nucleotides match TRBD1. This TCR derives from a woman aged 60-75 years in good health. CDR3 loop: CATTTGQGQVETQYF. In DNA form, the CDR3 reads TGTGCCACTACAACGGGACAGGGTCAAGTAGAGACCCAGTACTTC.